Shown below are 18 T cell receptor beta chains from a single sample sequenced in a study of blood T cell repertoires in COVID-19. Clones were sequenced by immunoSEQ multiplex PCR, and TCRdb holds only the in-frame ones, with some missing. This sample carries 70,000 to 90,000 clones, 80% to 90% of them seen once, and the ten largest clones take about 20%. The sample taken for sequencing was peripheral blood. These receptors all stem from a woman aged 60-70 years with acute or convalescent COVID-19.

The chain has TRBV10-3 and TRBJ1-1; no clear D gene. The CDR3 contains 13 residues. V lost 8 bases and J lost 6, with 16 bases in between. Germline CDR1 and CDR2: ENHRY and SYGVKD. The CDR3 DNA follows: TGTGCCATCCGGACCGAAGGGAGTGCTGAAGCTTTCTTT. Translating gives CAIRTEGSAEAFF.

The genes are TRBV30 and TRBJ1-1, with no clear D. There are 11 residues in the CDR3. Trimming removed 3 bases at V and 12 bases at J, with 14 bases between. Germline CDR1 reads GTSNPN; CDR2 reads SVGIG (reference sequence). The CDR3 protein is CAWRRERQTFF. Written as DNA, the CDR3 is TGTGCCTGGAGGCGGGAGAGGCAAACTTTCTTT.

The CDR3 nucleotides are TGTGCCAGTAGCAACAGGGGGGAAACTGAAGCTTTCTTT. It yields the protein CASSNRGETEAFF. V gene TRBV19 combines with J gene TRBJ1-1; 8 bases are shared with TRBD1. Germline-derived CDR1 and CDR2 are LNHDA and SQIVND (reference sequence). This CDR3 is built from 13 residues. V shed 6 bases, J shed 5 bases, and the junction held 5 bases outside the gene matches.

This sequence joins TRBV24-1 and TRBJ1-2, with 8 nucleotides matching TRBD1. CDR3 size: 13 residues. The junction had 2 bases not matched to a gene; V was cut back by 7 bases and J by 2 bases. Germline V lookup: CDR1 KGHDR, CDR2 SFDVKD. This CDR3 is CATRTGENYGYTF. As DNA, the CDR3 is TGTGCCACCAGGACAGGGGAAAACTATGGCTACACCTTC.

The J gene is TRBJ2-7, the V gene TRBV5-3; TRBD2 aligns across 8 bases. TRBV5-3 qualifies as an ORF whose function is uncertain. V lost 4 bases to trimming and J lost 5 bases; unmatched junction nucleotides: 11. This CDR3 comprises 15 residues. CDR3 nucleotide sequence: TGTGCCAGAAGCAAAAGCGGGGGTCCCTTTAACGAGCAGTACGTC. It codes for CARSKSGGPFNEQYV.

The V gene is TRBV30, the J gene TRBJ1-6, with a tentative D call TRBD1 (5 bases). V lost 1 base, J lost 5 bases, and 6 bases lay in between. There are 13 residues in the CDR3. From germline, CDR1 is GTSNPN and CDR2 SVGIG (reference sequence). The CDR3 sequence: CAWSAGNNSPLHF. CDR3 DNA: TGTGCCTGGAGTGCAGGGAATAATTCACCCCTCCACTTT.

The V call is TRBV7-2, the J call TRBJ1-1; 7 bases are shared with TRBD1. Germline values: CDR1 SGHTA, CDR2 FQGNSA. The CDR3 has 16 residues. J was trimmed by 5 bases and V by 4 bases; bases with no gene match: 13. CDR3 DNA: TGTGCCAGCAGCTCAACATTCCAGGGGGGTGGAACTGAAGCTTTCTTT. It codes for CASSSTFQGGGTEAFF.

This clone came up a few times. This chain joins TRBV14 and TRBJ2-1, with TRBD2 identical over 13 bases. Germline-derived CDR1 and CDR2 are SGHDN and FVKESK. After removal of 6 bases from V and 2 bases from J, the junction contained 7 bases not matched to a gene. The CDR3 sequence is 17 residues long. DNA for the CDR3: TGTGCCAGCAGGTCAACTAGCGGGGGGGCCCCCTACAATGAGCAGTTCTTC. Its protein is CASRSTSGGAPYNEQFF.

The chain recombines TRBV7-6 with TRBJ2-5; no clear D. With 5 bases removed from V and 5 bases from J, the gap between germline ends came to 12 bases. This CDR3 has 13 amino acids. CDR1 and CDR2 (germline): SGHVS, FNYEAQ. The CDR3 loop is CASSVSSGETQYF. The CDR3 nucleotides read TGTGCCAGCAGCGTGTCTAGTGGGGAGACCCAGTACTTC.

The V and J genes are TRBV3-1 (or the pseudogene TRBV3-2) and TRBJ2-5, with D possibly TRBD1 on 6 matching bases. The CDR3 consists of 15 residues. The V gene's germline CDR1 is LGHDT and CDR2 YNNKEL (reference sequence). V lost 5 bases and J 3 bases, leaving 16 bases between the germline ends. The DNA for the CDR3 is TGTGCCAGCAGCGGCCCGGGACATAGTAAAGAGACCCAGTACTTC. This gives the protein CASSGPGHSKETQYF.

The chain combines TRBV5-8 with TRBJ2-1; TRBD2 aligns across 12 bases. CDR1 is SGHTS, CDR2 YDEGEE, per germline. The CDR3 runs to 16 residues. J was trimmed by 9 bases and V by 4 bases; bases with no gene match: 11. Here the CDR3 reads CASSTGLAGTYGEQFF. CDR3 DNA sequence: TGTGCCAGCAGCACAGGACTAGCGGGGACCTACGGTGAGCAGTTCTTC.

V is TRBV9 and J is TRBJ2-1; D is unclear. The CDR3 is 13 residues long. With 0 bases removed from V and 8 bases from J, the gap between germline ends came to 9 bases. Germline CDR1 is SGDLS and CDR2 is YYNGEE. CDR3 amino acids: CASSVALQDEQFF. The CDR3 DNA is TGTGCCAGCAGCGTAGCTCTGCAGGATGAGCAGTTCTTC. The full variable domain, its missing parts supplied by reference TRBV9 and TRBJ2-1, is DSGVTQTPKHLITATGQRVTLRCSPRSGDLSVYWYQQSLDQGLQFLIQYYNGEERAKGNILERFSAQQFPDLHSELNLSSLELGDSALYFCASSVALQDEQFFGPGTRLTVL.

This clone was picked up one time. The chain is built from TRBV24-1 and TRBJ1-5; the D gene is possibly TRBD1 (6 bases). V lost 3 bases to trimming and J lost 3 bases, with 14 bases between them. Germline CDR1 KGHDR, CDR2 SFDVKD. The CDR3 length is 16 residues. The CDR3 sequence is CATSDDDTGINQPQHF. CDR3 in DNA: TGTGCCACCAGTGATGATGACACAGGGATCAATCAGCCCCAGCATTTT.

The V and J genes are TRBV19 and TRBJ2-5; 9 nucleotides agree with TRBD1. V was pared by 3 bases and J by 2 bases, with 4 bases of the junction left unmatched. The CDR3 has 15 amino acids. CDR1 is LNHDA, CDR2 SQIVND, per germline (reference sequence). The CDR3 nucleotides read TGTGCCAGTAGTATTGGGACAGGGAGTCAAGAGACCCAGTACTTC. Amino acid sequence: CASSIGTGSQETQYF.

The sample holds one count of this clone. The V call is TRBV24-1, the J call TRBJ2-3; TRBD2 aligns across 11 bases. V was clipped by 4 bases and J by 0 bases; unmatched bases: 5. Looked up from germline, CDR1 is KGHDR and CDR2 is SFDVKD. This CDR3 has 17 amino acids. CDR3 bases: TGTGCCACCAGTGACGTCGGGACTAGCGGTAGCACAGATACGCAGTATTTT. Its translation is CATSDVGTSGSTDTQYF.

Turning to this clone: Other DNA sequences in the same sample also yield this CDR3. The chain recombines TRBV5-1 with TRBJ1-6, with a tentative D call TRBD1 (6 bases). The germline V gene has CDR1 SGHRS and CDR2 YFSETQ. Deletions cut 3 bases from V and 10 bases from J, with 11 bases between. This CDR3 region has 13 residues. The CDR3 loop is CASSSGQQSPLHF. The CDR3 DNA reads TGCGCCAGCAGCTCCGGACAGCAATCACCCCTCCACTTT.

The chain combines TRBV29-1 with TRBJ2-3; D ambiguous. CDR3 length equals 11 residues. CDR1 and CDR2 from the germline V gene are SQVTM and ANQGSEA. Deletions cut 4 bases from V and 3 bases from J, with 5 bases between. The chain's CDR3 is CSVGYTDTQYF. CDR3 coding DNA: TGCAGCGTTGGCTATACAGATACGCAGTATTTT.

V usage is TRBV15 and J usage is TRBJ2-3; no clear D gene. Germline V gene data show CDR1 as LNHNV and CDR2 as YYDKDF (reference sequence). The CDR3 is 12 residues long. V gave up 6 bases and J gave up 3 bases, with 7 bases separating them. The CDR3 spells CATRLQTDTQYF. In DNA form, the CDR3 reads TGTGCCACCAGGTTACAGACAGATACGCAGTATTTT.